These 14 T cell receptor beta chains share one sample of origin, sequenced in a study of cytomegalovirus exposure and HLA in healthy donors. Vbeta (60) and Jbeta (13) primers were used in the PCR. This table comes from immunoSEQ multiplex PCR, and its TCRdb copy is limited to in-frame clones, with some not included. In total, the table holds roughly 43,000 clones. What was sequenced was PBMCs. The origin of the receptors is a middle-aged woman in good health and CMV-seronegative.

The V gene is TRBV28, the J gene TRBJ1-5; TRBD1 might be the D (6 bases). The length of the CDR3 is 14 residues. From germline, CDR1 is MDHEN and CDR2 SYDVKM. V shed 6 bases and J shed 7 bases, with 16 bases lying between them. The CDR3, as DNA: TGTGCCAGCAGATCGGGACAACCTTTCCAGCCCCAGCATTTT. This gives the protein CASRSGQPFQPQHF.

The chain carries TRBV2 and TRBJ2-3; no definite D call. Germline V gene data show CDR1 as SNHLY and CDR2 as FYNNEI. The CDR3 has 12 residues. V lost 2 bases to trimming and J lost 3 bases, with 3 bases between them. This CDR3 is CASSESTDTQYF. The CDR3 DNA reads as TGTGCCAGCAGTGAATCGACAGATACGCAGTATTTT.

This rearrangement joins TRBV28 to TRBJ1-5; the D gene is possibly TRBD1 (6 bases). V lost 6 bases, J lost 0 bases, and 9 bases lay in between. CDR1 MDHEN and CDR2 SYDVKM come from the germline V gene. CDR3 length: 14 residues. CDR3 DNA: TGTGCCAGCAGCCGGACAGTTAGCAATCAGCCCCAGCATTTT. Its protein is CASSRTVSNQPQHF.

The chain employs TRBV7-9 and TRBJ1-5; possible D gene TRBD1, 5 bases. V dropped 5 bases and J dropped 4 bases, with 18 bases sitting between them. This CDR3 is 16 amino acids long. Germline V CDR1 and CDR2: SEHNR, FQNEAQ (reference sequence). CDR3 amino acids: CASSAPSSGENQPQHF. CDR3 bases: TGTGCCAGCAGCGCCCCGAGTTCGGGGGAGAATCAGCCCCAGCATTTT.

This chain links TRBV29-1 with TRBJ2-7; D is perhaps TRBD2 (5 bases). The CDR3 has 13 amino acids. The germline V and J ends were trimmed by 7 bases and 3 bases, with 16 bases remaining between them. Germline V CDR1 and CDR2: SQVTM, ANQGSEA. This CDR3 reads CSGMREDYYEQYF. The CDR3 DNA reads TGCAGCGGGATGAGGGAAGACTACTACGAGCAGTACTTC.

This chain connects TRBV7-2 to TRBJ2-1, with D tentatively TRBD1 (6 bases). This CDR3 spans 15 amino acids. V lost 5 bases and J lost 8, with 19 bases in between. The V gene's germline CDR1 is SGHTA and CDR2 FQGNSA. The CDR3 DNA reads TGTGCCAGCAGCCGCCGACGGGACACCAACCATGAGCAGTTCTTC. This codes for CASSRRRDTNHEQFF.

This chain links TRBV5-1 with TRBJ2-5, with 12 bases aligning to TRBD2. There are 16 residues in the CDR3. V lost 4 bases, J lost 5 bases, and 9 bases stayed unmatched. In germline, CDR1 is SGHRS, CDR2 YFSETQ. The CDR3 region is CASSAGLAGSGETQYF. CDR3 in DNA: TGCGCCAGCAGCGCGGGACTAGCGGGTTCGGGGGAGACCCAGTACTTC.

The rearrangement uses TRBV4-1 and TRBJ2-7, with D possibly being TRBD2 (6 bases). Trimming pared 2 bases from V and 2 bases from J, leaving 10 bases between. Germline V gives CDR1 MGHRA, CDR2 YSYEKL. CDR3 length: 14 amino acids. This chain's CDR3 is CASSQQGEAYEQYF. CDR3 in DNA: TGCGCCAGCAGCCAACAAGGGGAGGCCTACGAGCAGTACTTC.

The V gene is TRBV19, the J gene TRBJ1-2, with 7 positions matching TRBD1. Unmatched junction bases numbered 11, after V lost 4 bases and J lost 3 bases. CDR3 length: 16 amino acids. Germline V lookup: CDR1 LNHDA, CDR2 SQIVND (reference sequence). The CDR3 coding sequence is TGTGCCAGTAGTACTCCCCGAGCAGGGGGTTACTATGGCTACACCTTC. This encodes CASSTPRAGGYYGYTF. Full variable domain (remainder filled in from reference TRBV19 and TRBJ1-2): DGGITQSPKYLFRKEGQNVTLSCEQNLNHDAMYWYRQDPGQGLRLIYYSQIVNDFQKGDIAEGYSVSREKKESFPLTVTSAQKNPTAFYLCASSTPRAGGYYGYTFGSGTRLTVV.

CDR3 DNA: TGTGCCAGCAGCTTCCCCACTAACGGGATCGACGAGCAGTACTTC. Protein: CASSFPTNGIDEQYF. The rearrangement links TRBV5-4 to TRBJ2-7; D may be TRBD2 (5 bases). Trimming stripped 2 bases from V and 5 bases from J, with 17 bases between. The CDR3 sequence is 15 residues long. Germline values: CDR1 SGHNT, CDR2 YYREEE (reference sequence). The full variable domain, with the rest looked up from reference TRBV5-4 and TRBJ2-7, is ETGVTQSPTHLIKTRGQQVTLRCSSQSGHNTVSWYQQALGQGPQFIFQYYREEENGRGNFPPRFSGLQFPNYSSELNVNALELDDSALYLCASSFPTNGIDEQYFGPGTRLTVT.

CDR3 protein: CASSRGTSGRTGNEQFF. In nucleotides, the CDR3 is TGCGCCAGCAGCCGAGGGACTAGCGGGAGGACGGGCAATGAGCAGTTCTTC. J is TRBJ2-1 and V is TRBV4-1; TRBD2 matches 15 bases. V shed 4 bases and J 6 bases; nucleotides not matched to a gene: 7. The CDR3 loop spans 17 amino acids. The germline V gene has CDR1 MGHRA and CDR2 YSYEKL.

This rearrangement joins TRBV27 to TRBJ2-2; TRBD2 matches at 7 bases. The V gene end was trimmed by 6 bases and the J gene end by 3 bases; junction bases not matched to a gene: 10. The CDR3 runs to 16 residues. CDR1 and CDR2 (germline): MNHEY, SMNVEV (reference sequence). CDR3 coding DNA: TGTGCCAGCAGAGGCGGGAGTCAGCCGGACACCGGGGAGCTGTTTTTT. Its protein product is CASRGGSQPDTGELFF.

CDR3 sequence reads: CASSSYRYSGNTIYF. The CDR3 bases are TGTGCCAGCAGTTCATACAGGTACTCTGGAAACACCATATATTTT. V is TRBV28 and J is TRBJ1-3; D possibly corresponds to TRBD1 (5 bases). Between the trimmed V and J ends, which lost 4 bases and 0 bases, there was a span of 10 bases. This CDR3 comprises 15 residues. Per the germline V gene, CDR1 is MDHEN and CDR2 is SYDVKM.

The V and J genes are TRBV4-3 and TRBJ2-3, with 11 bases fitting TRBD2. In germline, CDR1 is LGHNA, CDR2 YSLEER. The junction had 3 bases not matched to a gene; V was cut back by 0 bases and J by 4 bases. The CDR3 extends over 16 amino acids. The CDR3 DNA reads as TGCGCCAGCAGCCAAGATCTAGCGGGAGGTGCAGATACGCAGTATTTT. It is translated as CASSQDLAGGADTQYF.